This T cell receptor beta chain was profiled in a study of a mutant IDH1 vaccine in newly diagnosed glioma. Across the study: Patients were started on vaccination 4-6 weeks after radiotherapy alone, or with temozolomide cycles.

On this clone itself: Its antigen is unidentified.

TCRdb keeps only in-frame clones here, not all; method: immunoSEQ multiplex PCR. The sample carries 30,000 to 35,000 clones, about 92% recorded once. The sample's time point: week 47, end of study. Each dose delivered 300 ug of mutant IDH1 20-mer peptide subcutaneously with imiquimod. Each donor presented with a new WHO grade 3 or 4 astrocytoma that tested IDH1-mutant and showed ATRX loss. This specimen consisted of PBMCs, obtained from a glioma patient whose treatment included an IDH1 peptide vaccine. This clonotype was sampled from a man aged 35 to 55 with glioma.

CDR3 bases: TGTGCCAGCAGGTGGGACTCGAGGGACACTGAAGCTTTCTTT. Protein: CASRWDSRDTEAFF. The rearrangement links TRBV2 to TRBJ1-1, with D tentatively TRBD1 (5 bases). V lost 6 bases, J lost 3 bases, and 14 bases lay in between. Germline CDR1 and CDR2: SNHLY and FYNNEI. The CDR3 runs to 14 residues.